Listed here is a single T cell receptor (beta chain). Its antigen is not identified. Germline lookup yields CDR1 SGHNT and CDR2 YYREEE (reference sequence). The CDR3 totals 16 residues. V was cut by 5 bases and J by 0 bases, with 14 bases left in between. The PCR was carried out with 60 Vbeta primers and 13 Jbeta primers. The repertoire was sequenced with immunoSEQ multiplex PCR; TCRdb's copy has only in-frame clones and lacks some. The sample has about 160,000 clones, around four fifths seen once. Each donor was nominally healthy when sampled (though unrecorded immune exposures were likely). The sample is drawn from a study of cytomegalovirus exposure and HLA in healthy donors. Study results and caveats: HLA alleles were associated with 18,000 or so TCR beta sequences in a later analysis at 0.05 false discovery rate. Links to common viral pathogens appeared, in a later analysis, for several of the most significant clusters. Donor immune exposure was known only as CMV serostatus.

This TCR was sampled from a woman aged 50 to 65 in good health and CMV-seronegative. The chain carries TRBV5-4 and TRBJ1-4; no firm D call. Sequences were obtained from PBMCs. For the CDR3, the DNA is TGTGCCAGCAGTGAGCGGGCGACTGCAACTAATGAAAAACTGTTTTTT. Residues: CASSERATATNEKLFF.